The subject of this entry is one T cell receptor (beta chain). The data were taken from a study of cytomegalovirus exposure and HLA in healthy donors. A multiplex PCR was run with 60 Vbeta primers and 13 Jbeta primers. TCRdb's copy holds only in-frame clones and misses some; the assay was immunoSEQ multiplex PCR. This sample has about 170,000 clones, with around 77% found just once. V trimming: 5 bases; J trimming: 2 bases; junction bases outside the gene matches: 3. This CDR3 is built from 16 residues. Germline V CDR1 and CDR2: MNHEY, SMNVEV (reference sequence). The gene calls are TRBV27 and TRBJ2-3; 14 bases align to TRBD2. The sample taken for sequencing was PBMCs. This TCR came from a female donor in good health and CMV-seronegative. The CDR3 sequence is CASSPGLAGVTDTQYF. DNA for the CDR3: TGTGCCAGCAGTCCGGGACTAGCGGGAGTCACAGATACGCAGTATTTT.